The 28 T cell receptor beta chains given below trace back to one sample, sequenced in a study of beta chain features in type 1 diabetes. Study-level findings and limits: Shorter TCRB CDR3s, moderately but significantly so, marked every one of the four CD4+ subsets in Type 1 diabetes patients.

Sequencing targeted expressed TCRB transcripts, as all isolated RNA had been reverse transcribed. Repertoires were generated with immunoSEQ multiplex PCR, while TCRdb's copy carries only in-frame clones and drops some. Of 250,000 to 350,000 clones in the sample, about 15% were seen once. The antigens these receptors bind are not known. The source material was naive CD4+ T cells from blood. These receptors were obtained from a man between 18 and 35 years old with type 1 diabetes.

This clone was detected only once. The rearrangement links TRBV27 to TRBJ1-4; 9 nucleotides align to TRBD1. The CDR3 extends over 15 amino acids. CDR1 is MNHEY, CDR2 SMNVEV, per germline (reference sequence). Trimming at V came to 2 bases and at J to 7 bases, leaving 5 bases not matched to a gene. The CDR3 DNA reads TGTGCCAGCAGTTTAGGGGGACAGGGCTCTGAAAAACTGTTTTTT. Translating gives CASSLGGQGSEKLFF.

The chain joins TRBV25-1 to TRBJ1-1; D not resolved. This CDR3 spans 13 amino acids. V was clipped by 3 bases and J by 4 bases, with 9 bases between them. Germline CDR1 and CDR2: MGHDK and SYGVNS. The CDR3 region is CASSDSYSTEAFF. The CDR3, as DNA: TGTGCCAGCAGTGACTCATATAGCACTGAAGCTTTCTTT.

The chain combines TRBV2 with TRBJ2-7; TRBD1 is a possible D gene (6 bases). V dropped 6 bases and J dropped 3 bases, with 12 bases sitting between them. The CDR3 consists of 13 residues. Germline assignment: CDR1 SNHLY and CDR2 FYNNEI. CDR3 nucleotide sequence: TGTGCCAGCAGGGGGGACACCGGCTACGAGCAGTACTTC. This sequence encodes CASRGDTGYEQYF.

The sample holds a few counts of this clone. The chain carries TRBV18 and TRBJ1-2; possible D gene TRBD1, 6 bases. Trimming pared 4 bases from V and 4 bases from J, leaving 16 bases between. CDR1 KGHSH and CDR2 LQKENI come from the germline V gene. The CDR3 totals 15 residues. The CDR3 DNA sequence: TGTGCCAGCTCACGGCAGGGGACAAGGCGCTATGGCTACACCTTC. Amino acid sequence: CASSRQGTRRYGYTF.

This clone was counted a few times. DNA for the CDR3: TGTGCCAGCAGCAAAGGGACTAGCCAGTACTTC. Translating it yields CASSKGTSQYF. J is TRBJ2-7 and V is TRBV21-1; the table's D call, TRBD2, has no DNA check behind it. TRBV21-1 is deemed a pseudogene. This CDR3 has 11 amino acids.

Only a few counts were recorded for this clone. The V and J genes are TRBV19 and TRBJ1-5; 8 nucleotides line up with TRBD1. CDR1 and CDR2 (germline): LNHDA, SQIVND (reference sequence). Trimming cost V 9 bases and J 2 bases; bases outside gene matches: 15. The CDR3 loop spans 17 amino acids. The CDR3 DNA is TGTGCCAGCGACCGACAGGGGTTGGTAGGTGGCAATCAGCCCCAGCATTTT. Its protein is CASDRQGLVGGNQPQHF.

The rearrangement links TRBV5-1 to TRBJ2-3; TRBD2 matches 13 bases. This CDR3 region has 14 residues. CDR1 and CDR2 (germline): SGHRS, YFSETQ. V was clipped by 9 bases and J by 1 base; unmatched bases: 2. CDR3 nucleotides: TGCGCCACCGGGACTAGCGGGGGCACAGATACGCAGTATTTT. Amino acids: CATGTSGGTDTQYF.

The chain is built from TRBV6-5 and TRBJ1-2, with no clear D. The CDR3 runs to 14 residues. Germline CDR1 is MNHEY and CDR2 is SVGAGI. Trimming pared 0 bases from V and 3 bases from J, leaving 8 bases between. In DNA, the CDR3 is TGTGCCAGCAGTTACTCTGACGGGTACTATGGCTACACCTTC. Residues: CASSYSDGYYGYTF.

The CDR3: CASSSGISTYEQYF. The DNA of the CDR3 is TGCGCCAGCAGTTCAGGGATTTCGACCTACGAGCAGTACTTC. V usage is TRBV5-1 and J usage is TRBJ2-7; D perhaps matches TRBD1 (5 bases). In germline, CDR1 is SGHRS, CDR2 YFSETQ. This CDR3 spans 14 amino acids. V lost 5 bases to trimming and J lost 2 bases, with 14 bases between them.

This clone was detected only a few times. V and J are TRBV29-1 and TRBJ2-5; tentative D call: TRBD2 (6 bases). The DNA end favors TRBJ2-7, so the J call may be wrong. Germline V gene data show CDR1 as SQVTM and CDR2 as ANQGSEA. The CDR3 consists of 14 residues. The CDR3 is CSVATREASVEQYF. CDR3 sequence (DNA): TGCAGCGTTGCGACCAGGGAGGCTTCAGTCGAGCAGTACTTC.

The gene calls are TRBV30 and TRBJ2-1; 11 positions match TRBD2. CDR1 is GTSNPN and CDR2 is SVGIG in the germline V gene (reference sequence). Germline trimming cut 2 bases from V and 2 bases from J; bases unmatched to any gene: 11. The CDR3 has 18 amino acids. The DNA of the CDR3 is TGTGCCTGGAGTTCTCCCGGGACTAGCGGTTTTCCCTACAATGAGCAGTTCTTC. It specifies CAWSSPGTSGFPYNEQFF.

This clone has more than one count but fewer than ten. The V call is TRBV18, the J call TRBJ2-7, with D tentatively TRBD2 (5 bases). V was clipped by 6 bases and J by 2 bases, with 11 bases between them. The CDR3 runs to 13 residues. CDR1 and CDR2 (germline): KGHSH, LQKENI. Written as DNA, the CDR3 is TGTGCCAGCTCTGGCGGGCTTCCCTACGAGCAGTACTTC. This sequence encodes CASSGGLPYEQYF.

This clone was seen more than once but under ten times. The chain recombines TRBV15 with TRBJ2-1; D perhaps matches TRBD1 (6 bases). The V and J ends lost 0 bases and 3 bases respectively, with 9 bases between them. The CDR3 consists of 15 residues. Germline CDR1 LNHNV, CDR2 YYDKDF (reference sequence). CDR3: CATSRDGQSYNEQFF. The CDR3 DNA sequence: TGTGCCACCAGCAGAGATGGACAGAGCTACAATGAGCAGTTCTTC.

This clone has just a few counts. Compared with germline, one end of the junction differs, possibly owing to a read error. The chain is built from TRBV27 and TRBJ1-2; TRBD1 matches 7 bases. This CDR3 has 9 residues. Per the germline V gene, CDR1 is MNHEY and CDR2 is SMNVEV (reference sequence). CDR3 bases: TGTGCCAGCAGGGCCGACAGGGCTTTC. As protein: CASRADRAF.

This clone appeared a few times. The DNA for the CDR3 is TGTGCCAGCAGTTTACCCGGAGGAGGCACAGATACGCAGTATTTT. Its translation: CASSLPGGGTDTQYF. The chain carries TRBV28 and TRBJ2-3; a weak D match, TRBD2 (5 bases). The CDR3 has 15 amino acids. V was clipped by 2 bases and J by 1 base, with 10 bases between them. Germline CDR1 is MDHEN and CDR2 is SYDVKM.

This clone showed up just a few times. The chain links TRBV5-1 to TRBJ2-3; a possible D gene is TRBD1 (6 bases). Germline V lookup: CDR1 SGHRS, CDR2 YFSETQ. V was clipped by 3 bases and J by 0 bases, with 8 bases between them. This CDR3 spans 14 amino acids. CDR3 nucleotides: TGCGCCAGCAGCTCGGACAGCAGCACAGATACGCAGTATTTT. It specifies CASSSDSSTDTQYF.

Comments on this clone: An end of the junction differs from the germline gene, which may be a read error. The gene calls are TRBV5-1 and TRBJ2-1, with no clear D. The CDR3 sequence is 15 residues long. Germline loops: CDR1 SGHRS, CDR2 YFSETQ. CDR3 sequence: CASSQYPPVTPRYVF. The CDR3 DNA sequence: TGCGCCAGCAGCCAATATCCCCCAGTGACCCCGCGGTATGTCTTC.

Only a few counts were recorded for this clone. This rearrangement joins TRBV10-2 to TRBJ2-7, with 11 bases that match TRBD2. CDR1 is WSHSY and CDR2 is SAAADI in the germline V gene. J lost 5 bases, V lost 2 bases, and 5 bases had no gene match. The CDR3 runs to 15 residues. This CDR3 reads CASSETVAGGDEQYF. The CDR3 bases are TGCGCCAGCAGTGAGACGGTAGCGGGGGGGGACGAGCAGTACTTC.

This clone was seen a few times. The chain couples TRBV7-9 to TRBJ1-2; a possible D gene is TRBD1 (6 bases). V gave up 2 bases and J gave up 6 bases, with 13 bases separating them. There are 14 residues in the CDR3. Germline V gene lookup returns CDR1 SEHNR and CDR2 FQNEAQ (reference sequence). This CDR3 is CASSLSQGMHGYTF. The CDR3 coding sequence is TGTGCCAGCAGCTTATCCCAGGGGATGCATGGCTACACCTTC.

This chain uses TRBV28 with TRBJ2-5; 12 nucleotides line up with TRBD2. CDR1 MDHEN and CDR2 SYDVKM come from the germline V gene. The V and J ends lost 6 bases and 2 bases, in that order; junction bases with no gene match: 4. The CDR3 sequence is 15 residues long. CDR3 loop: CASRILAGGQETQYF. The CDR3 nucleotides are TGTGCCAGCAGAATACTAGCGGGGGGACAAGAGACCCAGTACTTC.

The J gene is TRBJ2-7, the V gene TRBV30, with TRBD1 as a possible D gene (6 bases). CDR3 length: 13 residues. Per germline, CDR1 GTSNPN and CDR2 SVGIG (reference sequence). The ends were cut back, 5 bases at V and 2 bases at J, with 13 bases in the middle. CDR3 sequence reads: CAWDRDTPYEQYF. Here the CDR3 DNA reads TGTGCCTGGGACCGGGACACACCCTACGAGCAGTACTTC.

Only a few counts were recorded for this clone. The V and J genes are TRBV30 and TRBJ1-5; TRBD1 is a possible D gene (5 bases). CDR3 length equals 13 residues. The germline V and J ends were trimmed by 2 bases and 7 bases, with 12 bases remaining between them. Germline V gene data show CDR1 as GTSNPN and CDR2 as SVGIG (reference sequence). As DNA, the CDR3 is TGTGCCTGGAGTTCCAAGGGGAACCAGCCCCAGCATTTT. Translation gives CAWSSKGNQPQHF.

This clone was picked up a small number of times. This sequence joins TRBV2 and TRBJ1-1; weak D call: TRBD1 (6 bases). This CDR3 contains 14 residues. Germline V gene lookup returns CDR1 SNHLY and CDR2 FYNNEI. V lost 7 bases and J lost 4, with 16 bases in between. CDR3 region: CASIPRTDGTEAFF. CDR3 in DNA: TGTGCCAGCATACCTAGGACAGATGGCACTGAAGCTTTCTTT.

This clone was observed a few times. The CDR3: CASSPRTGNEQYF. The CDR3 coding sequence is TGTGCCAGCAGCCCCCGGACAGGGAACGAGCAGTACTTC. This chain connects TRBV7-2 to TRBJ2-7; 8 bases line up with TRBD1. The junction had 5 bases not matched to a gene; V was cut back by 5 bases and J by 5 bases. Looked up from germline, CDR1 is SGHTA and CDR2 is FQGNSA. The CDR3 consists of 13 residues.

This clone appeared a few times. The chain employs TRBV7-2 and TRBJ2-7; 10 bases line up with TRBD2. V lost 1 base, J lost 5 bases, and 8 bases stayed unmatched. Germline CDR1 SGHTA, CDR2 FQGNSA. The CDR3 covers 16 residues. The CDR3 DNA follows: TGTGCCAGCAGCTTAGGCATTCGGCTAGCGGGGGACGAGCAGTACTTC. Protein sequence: CASSLGIRLAGDEQYF.

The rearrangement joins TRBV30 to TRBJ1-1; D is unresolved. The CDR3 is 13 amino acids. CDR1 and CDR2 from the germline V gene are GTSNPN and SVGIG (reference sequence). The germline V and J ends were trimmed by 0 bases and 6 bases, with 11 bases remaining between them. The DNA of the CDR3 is TGTGCCTGGAGTGTACGGGTTGTGGCTGAAGCTTTCTTT. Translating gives CAWSVRVVAEAFF.

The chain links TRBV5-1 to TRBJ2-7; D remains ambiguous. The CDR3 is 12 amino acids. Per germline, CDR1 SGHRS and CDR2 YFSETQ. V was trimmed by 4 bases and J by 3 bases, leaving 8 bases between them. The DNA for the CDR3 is TGCGCCAGCAGCCCGCGAGGCTACGAGCAGTACTTC. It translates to CASSPRGYEQYF.

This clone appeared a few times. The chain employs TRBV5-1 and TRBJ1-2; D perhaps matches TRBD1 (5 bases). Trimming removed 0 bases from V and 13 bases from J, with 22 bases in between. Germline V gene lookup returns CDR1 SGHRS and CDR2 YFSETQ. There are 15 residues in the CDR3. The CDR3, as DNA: TGCGCCAGCAGCTTGGGACAGACGCTAAAGTCCCCGTCCACCTTC. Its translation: CASSLGQTLKSPSTF.